One and the same sample provided the 14 T cell receptor beta chains below, sequenced in a study of Ad26.COV2.S vaccination and SARS-CoV-2 variants (dated by TCRdb to the early 2020s). The library relied on the immunoSEQ multiplex PCR assay. TCRdb carries this immuneACCESS record with in-frame sequences only. Its versions omit some clonotypes, under half of them owing to an unresolved V gene in the studies checked, with the rest unexplained. Recorded for this sample are about 350,000 clones; about 88% of them occurred a single time. Approximately 3.5% of the sample is taken by the ten largest. Read against the paper, the sample's treatment or condition label means: roughly 18 received Ad26.COV2.S at low or high dose, single or two shots; roughly five received placebo; per-sample allocation not given. For vaccine and placebo recipients, repertoires were sequenced using samples collected on day 63 after the first injection.

The specimen was peripheral blood, collected in a trial of Ad26.COV2.S vaccine versus placebo. These receptors were obtained from a person aged 18-65 years who received the Ad26.COV2.S COVID-19 vaccine or a placebo.

The V call is TRBV25-1, the J call TRBJ1-2; 7 bases map to TRBD1. The V gene end was trimmed by 7 bases and the J gene end by 3 bases; junction bases not matched to a gene: 11. CDR1 is MGHDK and CDR2 is SYGVNS in the germline V gene. CDR3 length: 15 residues. Here the CDR3 reads CASTEGSGGHYGYTF. Here the CDR3 DNA reads TGTGCCAGCACCGAAGGATCAGGGGGGCACTATGGCTACACCTTC.

J is TRBJ2-2 and V is TRBV10-1; D is unresolved. CDR3 length: 11 residues. With 2 bases removed from V and 5 bases from J, the gap between germline ends came to 0 bases. The germline CDR1 and CDR2 sequences are WNHNN and SYGVQD (reference sequence). The CDR3 sequence is CASSETGELFF. The CDR3 DNA sequence: TGCGCCAGCAGTGAGACCGGGGAGCTGTTTTTT.

V and J are TRBV30 and TRBJ1-1; possible D gene TRBD1, 6 bases. The CDR3 is 14 amino acids. Germline V lookup: CDR1 GTSNPN, CDR2 SVGIG (reference sequence). Between the trimmed V and J ends, which lost 3 bases and 0 bases, there was a span of 11 bases. CDR3 residues: CAWSGQLMNTEAFF. The CDR3 DNA is TGTGCCTGGAGCGGACAGCTCATGAACACTGAAGCTTTCTTT.

This chain connects TRBV18 to TRBJ2-5; D remains ambiguous. The CDR3 extends over 13 amino acids. The V and J ends lost 3 bases and 4 bases respectively, with 9 bases between them. Germline V CDR1 and CDR2: KGHSH, LQKENI. The CDR3 DNA follows: TGTGCCAGCTCACCCCGTACCGGAGAGACCCAGTACTTC. Translation gives CASSPRTGETQYF.

The chain recombines TRBV27 with TRBJ2-7; TRBD2 might be the D (6 bases). The CDR3 has 13 amino acids. CDR1 is MNHEY, CDR2 SMNVEV, per germline (reference sequence). Trimming left V 4 bases short and J 4 bases short, with 11 bases between. CDR3 DNA sequence: TGTGCCAGCAGTTCCCGGGAGAAGTACGAGCAGTACTTC. Translation: CASSSREKYEQYF.

This chain joins TRBV9 and TRBJ1-1; perhaps TRBD1 as D (6 bases). This CDR3 region has 13 residues. Germline V CDR1 and CDR2: SGDLS, YYNGEE. The germline V and J ends were trimmed by 0 bases and 7 bases, with 10 bases remaining between them. CDR3 loop: CASSVGGAGEAFF. DNA for the CDR3: TGTGCCAGCAGCGTAGGGGGGGCTGGTGAAGCTTTCTTT.

This clone appeared once. The V gene is TRBV9, the J gene TRBJ2-7; D is perhaps TRBD2 (6 bases). The CDR3 runs to 14 residues. Germline values: CDR1 SGDLS, CDR2 YYNGEE. The V and J ends lost 0 bases and 3 bases respectively, with 10 bases between them. This CDR3 reads CASSVAPSDYEQYF. For the CDR3, the DNA is TGTGCCAGCAGCGTAGCCCCTAGCGACTACGAGCAGTACTTC.

This clone showed up just once. The CDR3 here is CASSEDPWGTEAFF. Written as DNA, the CDR3 is TGTGCCAGCAGCGAAGATCCCTGGGGCACTGAAGCTTTCTTT. This chain uses TRBV9 with TRBJ1-1; D is unclear. The V gene lost 3 bases and the J gene lost 4 bases, with 13 bases spanning the gap. The CDR3 extends over 14 amino acids. CDR1 SGDLS and CDR2 YYNGEE come from the germline V gene. Variable domain in full (rest from reference TRBV9 and TRBJ1-1): DSGVTQTPKHLITATGQRVTLRCSPRSGDLSVYWYQQSLDQGLQFLIQYYNGEERAKGNILERFSAQQFPDLHSELNLSSLELGDSALYFCASSEDPWGTEAFFGQGTRLTVV.

V usage is TRBV11-3 and J usage is TRBJ2-1; 7 bases fit TRBD2. Per germline, CDR1 SGHNT and CDR2 YENEEA. The ends lost 5 bases at V and 4 bases at J; junction bases unmatched: 5. This CDR3 contains 14 residues. Here the CDR3 reads CASSGGDSYNEQFF. In DNA, the CDR3 is TGTGCCAGCAGCGGGGGGGACTCATACAATGAGCAGTTCTTC.

The J gene is TRBJ1-2, the V gene TRBV30, with D uncertain. Germline V gives CDR1 GTSNPN, CDR2 SVGIG (reference sequence). CDR3 length equals 15 residues. V lost 2 bases and J lost 0, with 13 bases in between. CDR3 region: CAWSSDRRANYGYTF. CDR3 DNA sequence: TGTGCCTGGAGTTCGGACCGCAGAGCTAACTATGGCTACACCTTC.

This chain connects TRBV3-1 (or the pseudogene TRBV3-2) to TRBJ1-2; 8 bases are a match to TRBD1. V dropped 3 bases and J dropped 5; count of bases not matched to a gene: 14. CDR3 length: 17 residues. CDR1 and CDR2 (germline): LGHDT, YNNKEL (reference sequence). The CDR3 reads CASSHGRDRSLYYGYTF. The DNA for the CDR3 is TGTGCCAGCAGCCACGGCCGGGACAGGAGCTTGTATTATGGCTACACCTTC.

The chain employs TRBV5-1 and TRBJ2-7; D unresolved. The germline CDR1 and CDR2 sequences are SGHRS and YFSETQ. The CDR3 has 15 amino acids. Between the trimmed V and J ends, which lost 6 bases and 2 bases, there was a span of 18 bases. The CDR3 loop is CASTLEAGKTYEQYF. CDR3 bases: TGCGCCAGCACTTTGGAAGCTGGCAAAACCTACGAGCAGTACTTC.

The V and J genes are TRBV6-2 or TRBV6-3 and TRBJ2-2; D is ambiguous. V was clipped by 5 bases and J by 5 bases, with 15 bases between them. Per the germline V gene, CDR1 is MNHEY and CDR2 is SVGEGT. This CDR3 has 15 amino acids. The CDR3 loop is CASSGPLGGTGELFF. CDR3 coding DNA: TGTGCCAGCAGTGGGCCATTGGGTGGAACCGGGGAGCTGTTTTTT.

This chain links TRBV4-3 with TRBJ2-1; the D gene is possibly TRBD1 (5 bases). The CDR3 is 15 amino acids. Trimming shortened V by 1 base and J by 9 bases, and 16 bases separated the two germline ends. The germline V gene has CDR1 LGHNA and CDR2 YSLEER. The CDR3 protein is CASSQAPPRDGEQFF. The CDR3 DNA follows: TGCGCCAGCAGCCAAGCCCCCCCCAGGGATGGTGAGCAGTTCTTC.